This is a list of T cell receptor beta chains from one sample in a study of blood T cell repertoires in COVID-19. The table came from immunoSEQ multiplex PCR; TCRdb's copy has only in-frame clones and leaves some out. Of some 300,000 clones detected, 85% to 90% appear once; the ten largest clones hold approximately 2.9%. Sequencing used PBMCs or T cells enriched from blood (not recorded which). These TCRs come from a woman aged 50 to 65 who had been exposed to COVID-19. Each CDR3 is given with its conserved first and last residue. A D gene is named only where the DNA matches it firmly. Rows give clone size only sometimes, using once, few, many, or a class for an expanded clone.

V gene: TRBV3-1/TRBV3-2
clone size: -
J gene: TRBJ2-3
D gene: TRBD2
CDR3 protein: CASSQGRSGGTDTQYF
CDR3 DNA: TGTGCCAGCAGCCAAGGAAGGAGCGGGGGCACAGATACGCAGTATTTT

V gene: TRBV9
clone size: -
J gene: TRBJ2-5
D gene: -
CDR3 protein: CASSPREGAAIETQYF
CDR3 DNA: TGTGCCAGCAGCCCACGAGAGGGCGCGGCTATTGAGACCCAGTACTTC

V gene: TRBV3-1/TRBV3-2
clone size: -
J gene: TRBJ2-5
D gene: -
CDR3 protein: CASSLTTAQGLETQYF
CDR3 DNA: TGTGCCAGCAGCCTCACCACGGCTCAGGGGTTGGAGACCCAGTACTTC

V gene: TRBV13
clone size: -
J gene: TRBJ2-3
D gene: -
CDR3 protein: CASSRLGARDTQYF
CDR3 DNA: TGTGCCAGCAGCCGACTGGGGGCCAGAGATACGCAGTATTTT

V gene: TRBV28
clone size: -
J gene: TRBJ1-5
D gene: -
CDR3 protein: CASGTRIVGEENQPQHF
CDR3 DNA: TGTGCCAGCGGAACCCGCATAGTGGGAGAGGAGAATCAGCCCCAGCATTTT

V gene: TRBV5-4
clone size: -
J gene: TRBJ1-6
D gene: TRBD1
CDR3 protein: CASSLRTGNSPLHF
CDR3 DNA: TGTGCCAGCAGCTTGAGGACAGGGAATTCACCCCTCCACTTT

V gene: TRBV5-1
clone size: -
J gene: TRBJ1-6
D gene: TRBD1
CDR3 protein: CASSPRDRNSPLHF
CDR3 DNA: TGCGCCAGCAGCCCCCGGGACAGAAATTCACCCCTCCACTTT

V gene: TRBV25-1
clone size: -
J gene: TRBJ1-2
D gene: TRBD1
CDR3 protein: CASSESWTGRGYTF
CDR3 DNA: TGTGCCAGCAGTGAATCTTGGACAGGTCGAGGCTACACCTTC

V gene: TRBV6-4
clone size: -
J gene: TRBJ2-1
D gene: -
CDR3 protein: CASSQTGSYNEQFF
CDR3 DNA: TGTGCCAGCAGTCAAACAGGGTCCTACAATGAGCAGTTCTTC

V gene: TRBV27
clone size: -
J gene: TRBJ1-2
D gene: -
CDR3 protein: CASSRGTTTNYGYTF
CDR3 DNA: TGTGCCAGCAGTCGAGGGACAACCACTAACTATGGCTACACCTTC

V gene: TRBV7-2
clone size: -
J gene: TRBJ1-1
D gene: -
CDR3 protein: CASSLAPGANTEAFF
CDR3 DNA: TGTGCCAGCAGCTTAGCCCCAGGGGCGAACACTGAAGCTTTCTTT

V gene: TRBV4-1
clone size: -
J gene: TRBJ1-1
D gene: -
CDR3 protein: CASSQDWLATEAFF
CDR3 DNA: TGCGCCAGCAGCCAAGATTGGTTAGCCACTGAAGCTTTCTTT

V gene: TRBV27
clone size: -
J gene: TRBJ1-1
D gene: TRBD1
CDR3 protein: CARLEVVCGSGTGILNTEAFF
CDR3 DNA: TGTGCCAGGTTAGAAGTAGTCTGCGGGAGTGGGACAGGGATTTTGAACACTGAAGCTTTCTTT

V gene: TRBV18
clone size: -
J gene: TRBJ1-6
D gene: TRBD1
CDR3 protein: CASSPSGQGAQGNSPLHF
CDR3 DNA: TGTGCCAGCTCACCATCGGGTCAGGGGGCCCAGGGGAATTCACCCCTCCACTTT

V gene: TRBV6-5
clone size: -
J gene: TRBJ2-7
D gene: -
CDR3 protein: CASRPQNYEQYF
CDR3 DNA: TGTGCCAGCAGGCCCCAGAACTACGAGCAGTACTTC

V gene: TRBV7-9
clone size: -
J gene: TRBJ2-2
D gene: TRBD2
CDR3 protein: CAASAVAGTTGELFF
CDR3 DNA: TGTGCCGCATCTGCGGTAGCGGGGACGACCGGGGAGCTGTTTTTT

V gene: TRBV3-1/TRBV3-2
clone size: -
J gene: TRBJ1-3
D gene: -
CDR3 protein: CASTQREGNTIYF
CDR3 DNA: TGTGCCAGCACCCAGAGGGAAGGAAACACCATATATTTT

V gene: TRBV28
clone size: -
J gene: TRBJ1-4
D gene: -
CDR3 protein: CASSLSGINEKLFF
CDR3 DNA: TGTGCCAGCAGTTTATCAGGGATTAATGAAAAACTGTTTTTT

V gene: TRBV19
clone size: -
J gene: TRBJ2-3
D gene: TRBD1
CDR3 protein: CASSMTGTADTQYF
CDR3 DNA: TGTGCCAGTAGTATGACAGGGACCGCAGATACGCAGTATTTT

V gene: TRBV3-1/TRBV3-2
clone size: -
J gene: TRBJ2-2
D gene: -
CDR3 protein: CASMGGSYTGELFF
CDR3 DNA: TGTGCCAGCATGGGGGGATCGTACACCGGGGAGCTGTTTTTT

V gene: TRBV28
clone size: -
J gene: TRBJ1-5
D gene: -
CDR3 protein: CASKPRWAKNQPQHF
CDR3 DNA: TGTGCCAGCAAGCCCAGGTGGGCGAAGAATCAGCCCCAGCATTTT

V gene: TRBV19
clone size: -
J gene: TRBJ1-1
D gene: -
CDR3 protein: CASSIRENTEAFF
CDR3 DNA: TGTGCCAGTAGTATCAGGGAGAACACTGAAGCTTTCTTT

V gene: TRBV28
clone size: -
J gene: TRBJ1-3
D gene: -
CDR3 protein: CASNRGSGNTIYF
CDR3 DNA: TGTGCCAGCAACCGGGGCTCTGGAAACACCATATATTTT

V gene: TRBV7-2
clone size: once
J gene: TRBJ2-3
D gene: -
CDR3 protein: CASSLVSRHTSTDTQYF
CDR3 DNA: TGTGCCAGCAGCTTAGTTAGTAGACATACTAGCACAGATACGCAGTATTTT

V gene: TRBV30
clone size: -
J gene: TRBJ1-6
D gene: -
CDR3 protein: CAWSWASLNSPLHF
CDR3 DNA: TGTGCCTGGAGTTGGGCCAGTTTAAATTCACCCCTCCACTTT

V gene: TRBV19
clone size: -
J gene: TRBJ1-4
D gene: TRBD1
CDR3 protein: CASSRTGGDEKLFF
CDR3 DNA: TGTGCCAGTAGCAGGACAGGGGGCGATGAAAAACTGTTTTTT

V gene: TRBV5-1
clone size: -
J gene: TRBJ1-1
D gene: TRBD1
CDR3 protein: CASSLGTANTEAFF
CDR3 DNA: TGCGCCAGCAGCCTTGGGACAGCGAACACTGAAGCTTTCTTT

V gene: TRBV5-5
clone size: -
J gene: TRBJ2-7
D gene: TRBD1
CDR3 protein: CASSLEGQRVHEQYF
CDR3 DNA: TGTGCCAGCAGCTTAGAGGGACAGCGAGTCCACGAGCAGTACTTC

V gene: TRBV19
clone size: -
J gene: TRBJ1-6
D gene: -
CDR3 protein: CASTTGTDNSPLHF
CDR3 DNA: TGTGCCAGTACGACCGGGACTGATAATTCACCCCTCCACTTT

V gene: TRBV5-4
clone size: -
J gene: TRBJ2-1
D gene: -
CDR3 protein: CASSDISNNEQFF
CDR3 DNA: TGTGCCAGCAGCGATATATCTAACAATGAGCAGTTCTTC

V gene: TRBV13
clone size: -
J gene: TRBJ2-5
D gene: -
CDR3 protein: CASSSAHSGDQETQYF
CDR3 DNA: TGTGCCAGCAGCAGCGCCCATAGCGGAGATCAAGAGACCCAGTACTTC

V gene: TRBV15
clone size: once
J gene: TRBJ2-7
D gene: TRBD2
CDR3 protein: CATSTPGGARYEQYF
CDR3 DNA: TGTGCCACCAGCACCCCCGGGGGGGCTCGTTACGAGCAGTACTTC

V gene: TRBV6-6
clone size: -
J gene: TRBJ1-1
D gene: TRBD1
CDR3 protein: CASSPDLLDRAFTEAFF
CDR3 DNA: TGTGCCAGCAGTCCCGACCTACTGGACAGGGCGTTCACTGAAGCTTTCTTT

V gene: TRBV5-4
clone size: -
J gene: TRBJ2-1
D gene: -
CDR3 protein: CASSLEPPHGDNEQFF
CDR3 DNA: TGTGCCAGCAGCTTGGAACCGCCTCACGGGGACAATGAGCAGTTCTTC

V gene: TRBV15
clone size: -
J gene: TRBJ1-2
D gene: -
CDR3 protein: CATSRDPGAQGYGYTF
CDR3 DNA: TGTGCCACCAGCAGAGATCCTGGGGCGCAGGGCTATGGCTACACCTTC

V gene: TRBV5-1
clone size: -
J gene: TRBJ2-7
D gene: -
CDR3 protein: CASSLTEAYEQYF
CDR3 DNA: TGCGCCAGCAGCTTGACAGAAGCCTACGAGCAGTACTTC

V gene: TRBV6-5
clone size: once
J gene: TRBJ1-6
D gene: -
CDR3 protein: CASSLLVEAPLHF
CDR3 DNA: TGTGCCAGCAGTCTTCTGGTGGAGGCACCCCTCCACTTT

V gene: TRBV3-1/TRBV3-2
clone size: -
J gene: TRBJ2-7
D gene: -
CDR3 protein: CASSRGQILYEQYF
CDR3 DNA: TGTGCCAGCAGCCGCGGACAGATACTATACGAGCAGTACTTC

V gene: TRBV27
clone size: -
J gene: TRBJ2-7
D gene: -
CDR3 protein: CASSLGEVPYEQYF
CDR3 DNA: TGTGCCAGCAGTTTGGGTGAGGTCCCCTACGAGCAGTACTTC

V gene: TRBV5-1
clone size: -
J gene: TRBJ2-3
D gene: TRBD2
CDR3 protein: CASSLEGLAGGDTQYF
CDR3 DNA: TGCGCCAGCAGCTTGGAGGGACTAGCGGGGGGAGATACGCAGTATTTT

V gene: TRBV5-1
clone size: -
J gene: TRBJ1-1
D gene: TRBD1
CDR3 protein: CASSLGTGESTEAFF
CDR3 DNA: TGCGCCAGCAGCTTGGGCACAGGGGAGAGCACTGAAGCTTTCTTT